The clone carrying this TCR beta chain has only a few counts. Its antigen is as yet unknown. The observed sequence ends 3 residues before the CDR3 terminus, with the missing tail filled in from the germline J gene. The protocol was immunoSEQ multiplex PCR, while the TCRdb copy is restricted to in-frame clones and leaves out a portion. The record shows about 12,000 clones for this sample, with no singletons present. There are 13 residues in the CDR3. J was trimmed by 3 bases and V by 6 bases; bases with no gene match: 5. Germline V gives CDR1 LNHDA, CDR2 SQIVND (reference sequence). The data are from a study of T cell clonality in common variable immunodeficiency. Study conclusions and caveats: Reportedly, TCR beta sequences from common variable immunodeficiency showed fewer deletions and N-nucleotide insertions.

This sequence was found in a human donor with common variable immunodeficiency. Sequencing was performed on peripheral blood mononuclear cells. The chain couples TRBV19 to TRBJ2-7; 7 nucleotides align to TRBD1. CDR3 residues: CASRTRQGYEQYF. The part of the CDR3 DNA that was read is TGTGCCAGTAGGACACGACAGGGCTACGAG. Based on the CDR3 plus reference TRBV19 and TRBJ2-7, the full variable domain is DGGITQSPKYLFRKEGQNVTLSCEQNLNHDAMYWYRQDPGQGLRLIYYSQIVNDFQKGDIAEGYSVSREKKESFPLTVTSAQKNPTAFYLCASRTRQGYEQYFGPGTRLTVT.